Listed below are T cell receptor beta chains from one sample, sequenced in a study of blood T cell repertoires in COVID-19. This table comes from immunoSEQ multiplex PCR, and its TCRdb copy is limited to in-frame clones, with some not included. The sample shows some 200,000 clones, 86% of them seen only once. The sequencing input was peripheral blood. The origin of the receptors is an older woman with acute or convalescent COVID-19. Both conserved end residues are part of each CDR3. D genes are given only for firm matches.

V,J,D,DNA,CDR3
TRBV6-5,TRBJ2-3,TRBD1,TGTGCCAGCAGTTTTGACAGGGGGCATGGCACAGATACGCAGTATTTT,CASSFDRGHGTDTQYF
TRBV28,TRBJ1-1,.,TGTGCCAGCATTGCCCCCTTCAGGGGAGGGAGCACTGAAGCTTTCTTT,CASIAPFRGGSTEAFF
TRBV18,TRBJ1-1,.,TGTGCCAGCTCAGCCGTGGCAGGGGCGAACACTGAAGCTTTCTTT,CASSAVAGANTEAFF
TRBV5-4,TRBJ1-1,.,TGTGCCAGCAGCCGAGGTTTGAACACTGAAGCTTTCTTT,CASSRGLNTEAFF
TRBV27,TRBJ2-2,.,TGTGCCAGCAGTGAAGGGGGGGCCAGCGGGGAGCTGTTTTTT,CASSEGGASGELFF
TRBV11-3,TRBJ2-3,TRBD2,TGTGCCAGCAGCTTAGGACTAGCGGGGGGGGCAGATACGCAGTATTTT,CASSLGLAGGADTQYF
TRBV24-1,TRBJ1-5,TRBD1,TGTGCCACCAGTGACGCGGGAAGGGGGCTCAGCAATCAGCCCCAGCATTTT,CATSDAGRGLSNQPQHF
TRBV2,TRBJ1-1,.,TGTGCCAGCAGTGTGGCGGGGGCGAACACTGAAGCTTTCTTT,CASSVAGANTEAFF
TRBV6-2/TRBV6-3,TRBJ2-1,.,TGTGCCAGCAGTTACGGGGGCGGTATCGACAATGAGCAGTTCTTC,CASSYGGGIDNEQFF
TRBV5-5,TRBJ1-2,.,TGTGCCAGCAGCTTGGACACCTATGGCTACACCTTC,CASSLDTYGYTF
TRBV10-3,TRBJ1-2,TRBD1,TGTGCCATCAGGACAGGGGCTATCTATGGCTACACCTTC,CAIRTGAIYGYTF
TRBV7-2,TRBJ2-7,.,TGTGCCAGCAGCTTGGGGGGTCCCCTATACGAGCAGTACTTC,CASSLGGPLYEQYF
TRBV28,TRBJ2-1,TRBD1,TGTGCCAGCAGCACTCCCGGGACAGGGGTTAATGAGCAGTTCTTC,CASSTPGTGVNEQFF
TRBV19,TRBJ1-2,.,TGTGCCAGTAGTCCGTCGACAGGACCCAACTATGGCTACACCTTC,CASSPSTGPNYGYTF
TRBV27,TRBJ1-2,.,TGTGCCAGCACCCCCCTGGCAGGGGCCTATGGCTACACCTTC,CASTPLAGAYGYTF
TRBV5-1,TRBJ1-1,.,TGCGCCAGCAGCTTGGTCGGGGACACTGAAGCTTTCTTT,CASSLVGDTEAFF